The 14 T cell receptor beta chains in this list originate from one sample, sequenced in a study of T cell responses to AZD1222 COVID-19 vaccine. Data came from immunoSEQ multiplex PCR; TCRdb stores just in-frame clones and leaves some out. The sample has 150,000 or so clones; about 92% are singletons. This specimen consisted of peripheral blood, obtained 28 days after the second AZD1222 dose. Source of these receptors: an adult who received the AZD1222 COVID-19 vaccine.

The CDR3 nucleotides read TGTGCCAGCAGTTACGGGGGGTTAAGCAATCAGCCCCAGCATTTT. It encodes CASSYGGLSNQPQHF. V gene TRBV6-5 combines with J gene TRBJ1-5, with a possible D match to TRBD1 (5 bases). The CDR3 is 15 residues long. V was pared by 2 bases and J by 1 base, with 9 bases between. The germline V gene encodes CDR1 MNHEY and CDR2 SVGAGI.

J is TRBJ2-1 and V is TRBV5-1; 7 nucleotides agree with TRBD2. Germline trimming cut 4 bases from V and 3 bases from J; bases unmatched to any gene: 4. Germline CDR1 SGHRS, CDR2 YFSETQ. This CDR3 region has 14 residues. CDR3 residues: CASSVRDYYNEQFF. DNA for the CDR3: TGCGCCAGCAGCGTCCGGGACTACTACAATGAGCAGTTCTTC.

V is TRBV19 and J is TRBJ2-6; no definite D call. This CDR3 contains 13 residues. The V and J ends lost 9 bases and 4 bases respectively, with 10 bases between them. Germline CDR1 is LNHDA and CDR2 is SQIVND (reference sequence). CDR3 coding DNA: TGTGCCAGCCAGGTCGTGGGGGCCAACGTCCTGACTTTC. Translating it yields CASQVVGANVLTF.

The chain joins TRBV30 to TRBJ2-3; unclear D gene. The CDR3 consists of 16 residues. V gave up 2 bases and J gave up 0 bases, with 15 bases separating them. Germline loops: CDR1 GTSNPN, CDR2 SVGIG (reference sequence). This CDR3 is CAWSRLLPPSTDTQYF. The CDR3 coding sequence is TGTGCCTGGAGTAGGCTTCTACCCCCTAGCACAGATACGCAGTATTTT.

The table lists this clone with a few counts. The genes are TRBV9 and TRBJ2-7, with 10 bases identical to TRBD1. Trimming at V came to 7 bases and at J to 6 bases, leaving 10 bases not matched to a gene. The CDR3 is 14 amino acids. Per germline, CDR1 SGDLS and CDR2 YYNGEE. The CDR3 region is CASSLGQGYGEQYF. The CDR3 DNA is TGTGCCAGCTCTCTGGGACAGGGGTATGGCGAGCAGTACTTC.

This chain links TRBV7-9 with TRBJ1-2; TRBD1 aligns across 9 bases. This CDR3 is 15 amino acids long. J was trimmed by 4 bases and V by 2 bases; bases with no gene match: 5. CDR1 SEHNR and CDR2 FQNEAQ come from the germline V gene (reference sequence). CDR3: CASSLSGQGIYGYTF. Written as DNA, the CDR3 is TGTGCCAGCAGCTTATCGGGACAGGGTATCTATGGCTACACCTTC.

In this sample, this clone turned up once. This chain joins TRBV11-1 and TRBJ1-1; TRBD1 might be the D (6 bases). Germline CDR1 reads SGHAT; CDR2 reads FQDESV (reference sequence). This CDR3 has 15 amino acids. V shed 2 bases and J shed 1 base, with 11 bases lying between them. As DNA, the CDR3 is TGTGCCAGCAGCTTAACAGGACAGAAGAACACTGAAGCTTTCTTT. It translates to CASSLTGQKNTEAFF.

The rearrangement joins TRBV30 to TRBJ1-5; TRBD1 matches at 8 bases. The CDR3 totals 13 residues. Germline CDR1 GTSNPN, CDR2 SVGIG (reference sequence). V shed 6 bases, J shed 3 bases, and the junction held 4 bases outside the gene matches. CDR3: CACGQGINQPQHF. As DNA, the CDR3 is TGTGCCTGCGGACAGGGTATCAATCAGCCCCAGCATTTT.

The chain couples TRBV5-1 to TRBJ2-5, with TRBD2 matching over 12 bases. Germline CDR1 and CDR2: SGHRS and YFSETQ. V shed 5 bases, J shed 0 bases, and the junction held 17 bases outside the gene matches. The CDR3 loop spans 20 amino acids. The CDR3 sequence is CASSLHGRLAGARYQETQYF. The CDR3 DNA is TGCGCCAGCAGTCTCCACGGACGACTAGCGGGGGCTCGGTACCAAGAGACCCAGTACTTC.

The chain carries TRBV3-1 (or the pseudogene TRBV3-2) and TRBJ1-2, with D possibly matching TRBD1 (5 bases). The germline V and J ends were trimmed by 4 bases and 5 bases, with 20 bases remaining between them. CDR1 and CDR2 (germline): LGHDT, YNNKEL (reference sequence). This CDR3 is built from 16 residues. CDR3 region: CASSLVGTSGHYGYTF. CDR3 coding DNA: TGTGCCAGCAGCCTCGTGGGGACCTCTGGCCATTATGGCTACACCTTC.

V usage is TRBV6-5 and J usage is TRBJ1-4; 7 bases are a match to TRBD1. CDR1 is MNHEY, CDR2 SVGAGI, per germline. The trim removed 10 bases at V and 0 bases at J, leaving 5 bases unmatched. The CDR3 extends over 14 amino acids. The CDR3 spells CATQGDPTNEKLFF. DNA of the CDR3: TGTGCCACCCAGGGGGACCCAACTAATGAAAAACTGTTTTTT.

The chain combines TRBV2 with TRBJ2-5; D possibly uses TRBD1 or TRBD2 (6 bases each). CDR3 size: 16 residues. V dropped 2 bases and J dropped 9 bases, with 22 bases sitting between them. The germline V gene has CDR1 SNHLY and CDR2 FYNNEI. The CDR3 DNA sequence: TGTGCCAGCAGTGAACGCGGGGACACTAGTGTGTGGGCCCAGTACTTC. Residues: CASSERGDTSVWAQYF.

A single count supports this clone. This chain links TRBV6-5 with TRBJ1-1; D not certain. The CDR3 totals 13 residues. Germline V lookup: CDR1 MNHEY, CDR2 SVGAGI. Deletions cut 6 bases from V and 1 base from J, with 9 bases between. The CDR3 here is CASSQLANTEAFF. CDR3 bases: TGTGCCAGCAGCCAACTGGCGAACACTGAAGCTTTCTTT.

This clone occurred once. The chain links TRBV19 to TRBJ1-4; no clear D. The germline gives CDR1 LNHDA, CDR2 SQIVND (reference sequence). Trimming took off 6 bases at V and 4 bases at J, with 9 bases between the two ends. This CDR3 is 13 amino acids long. The DNA for the CDR3 is TGTGCCAGTAGGGTCCCGTTTAATGAAAAACTGTTTTTT. Translated, it gives CASRVPFNEKLFF.